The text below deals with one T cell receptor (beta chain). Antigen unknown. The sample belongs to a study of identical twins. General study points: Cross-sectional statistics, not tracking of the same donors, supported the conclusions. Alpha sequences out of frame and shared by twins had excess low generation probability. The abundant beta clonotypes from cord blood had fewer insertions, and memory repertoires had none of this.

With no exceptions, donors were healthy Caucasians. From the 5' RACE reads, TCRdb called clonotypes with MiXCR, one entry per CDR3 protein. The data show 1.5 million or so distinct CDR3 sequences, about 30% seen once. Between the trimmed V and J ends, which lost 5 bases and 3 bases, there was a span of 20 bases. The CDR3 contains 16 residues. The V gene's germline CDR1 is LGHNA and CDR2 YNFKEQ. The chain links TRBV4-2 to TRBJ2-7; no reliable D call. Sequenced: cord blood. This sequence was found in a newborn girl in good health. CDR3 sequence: CASSVVPVPQNYEQYF. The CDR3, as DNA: TGTGCCAGCAGCGTGGTCCCCGTTCCCCAGAACTACGAGCAGTACTTC.